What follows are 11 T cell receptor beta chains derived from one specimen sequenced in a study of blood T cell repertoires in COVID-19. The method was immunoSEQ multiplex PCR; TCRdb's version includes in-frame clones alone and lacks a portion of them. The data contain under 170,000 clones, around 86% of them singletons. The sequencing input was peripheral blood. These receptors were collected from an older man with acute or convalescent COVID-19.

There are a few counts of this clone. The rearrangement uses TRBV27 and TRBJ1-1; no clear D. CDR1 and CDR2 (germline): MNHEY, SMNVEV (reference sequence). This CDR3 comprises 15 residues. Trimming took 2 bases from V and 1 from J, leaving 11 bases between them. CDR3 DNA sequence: TGTGCCAGCAGTTTAGGGCGGGGTTCGAACACTGAAGCTTTCTTT. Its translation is CASSLGRGSNTEAFF.

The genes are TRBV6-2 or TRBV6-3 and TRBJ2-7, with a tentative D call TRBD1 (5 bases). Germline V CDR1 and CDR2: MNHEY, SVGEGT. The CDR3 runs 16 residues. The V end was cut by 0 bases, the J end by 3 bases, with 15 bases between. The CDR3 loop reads CASSYSGGQQVYEQYF. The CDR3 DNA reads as TGTGCCAGCAGTTACTCGGGCGGACAACAAGTCTACGAGCAGTACTTC.

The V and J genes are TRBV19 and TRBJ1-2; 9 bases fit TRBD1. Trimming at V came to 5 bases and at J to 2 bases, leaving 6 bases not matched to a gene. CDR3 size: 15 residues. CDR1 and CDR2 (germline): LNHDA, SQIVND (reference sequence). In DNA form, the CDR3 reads TGTGCCAGTAGTGTCTCCGGGACAGGGAACTATGGCTACACCTTC. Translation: CASSVSGTGNYGYTF. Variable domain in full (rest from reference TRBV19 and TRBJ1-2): DGGITQSPKYLFRKEGQNVTLSCEQNLNHDAMYWYRQDPGQGLRLIYYSQIVNDFQKGDIAEGYSVSREKKESFPLTVTSAQKNPTAFYLCASSVSGTGNYGYTFGSGTRLTVV.

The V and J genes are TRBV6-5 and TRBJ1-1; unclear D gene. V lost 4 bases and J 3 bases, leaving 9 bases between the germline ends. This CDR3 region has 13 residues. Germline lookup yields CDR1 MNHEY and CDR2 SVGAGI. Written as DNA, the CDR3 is TGTGCCAGCAGTTTTGGTGAGGACACTGAAGCTTTCTTT. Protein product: CASSFGEDTEAFF.

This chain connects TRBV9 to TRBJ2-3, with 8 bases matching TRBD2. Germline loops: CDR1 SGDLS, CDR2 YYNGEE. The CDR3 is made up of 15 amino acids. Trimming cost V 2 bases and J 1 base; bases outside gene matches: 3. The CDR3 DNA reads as TGTGCCAGCAGCGTGGCGGGAGGTCGCACAGATACGCAGTATTTT. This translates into CASSVAGGRTDTQYF.

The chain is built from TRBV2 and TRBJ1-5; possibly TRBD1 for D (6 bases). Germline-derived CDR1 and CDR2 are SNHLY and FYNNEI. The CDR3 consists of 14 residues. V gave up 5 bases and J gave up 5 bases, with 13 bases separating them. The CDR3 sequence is CASSQGGGYQPQHF. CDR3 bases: TGTGCCAGCAGTCAGGGAGGGGGTTATCAGCCCCAGCATTTT.

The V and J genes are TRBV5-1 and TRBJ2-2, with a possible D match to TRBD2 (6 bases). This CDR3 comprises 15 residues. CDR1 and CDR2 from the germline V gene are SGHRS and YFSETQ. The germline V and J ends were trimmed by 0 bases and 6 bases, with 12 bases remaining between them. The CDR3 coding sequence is TGCGCCAGCAGCTTGGAGGGGCGGGGTTCCGGGGAGCTGTTTTTT. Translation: CASSLEGRGSGELFF. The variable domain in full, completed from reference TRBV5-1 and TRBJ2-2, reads KAGVTQTPRYLIKTRGQQVTLSCSPISGHRSVSWYQQTPGQGLQFLFEYFSETQRNKGNFPGRFSGRQFSNSRSEMNVSTLELGDSALYLCASSLEGRGSGELFFGEGSRLTVL.

CDR3 DNA: TGTGCCACCAGCAGAGATCTTGCAGCCAGGAATTCACCCCTCCACTTT. Translation: CATSRDLAARNSPLHF. The V call is TRBV15, the J call TRBJ1-6; D gene ambiguous. Trimming removed 0 bases at V and 7 bases at J, with 13 bases between. Looked up from germline, CDR1 is LNHNV and CDR2 is YYDKDF (reference sequence). The CDR3 runs 16 residues.

The CDR3 DNA follows: TGCGCCAGCAGCCAAGTTGTGGAGCAGGGCTACGAGCAGTACTTC. This encodes CASSQVVEQGYEQYF. The chain combines TRBV4-3 with TRBJ2-7; TRBD1 is a possible D gene (5 bases). The CDR3 sequence is 15 residues long. Trimming took 1 base from V and 3 from J, leaving 13 bases between them. The V gene's germline CDR1 is LGHNA and CDR2 YSLEER.

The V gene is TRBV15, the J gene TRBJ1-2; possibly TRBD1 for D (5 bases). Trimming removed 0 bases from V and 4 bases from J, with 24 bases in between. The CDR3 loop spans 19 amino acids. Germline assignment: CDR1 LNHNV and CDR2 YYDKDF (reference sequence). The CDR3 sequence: CATSREGVGVQDPSYGYTF. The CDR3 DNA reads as TGTGCCACCAGCAGAGAGGGCGTAGGAGTACAGGACCCGTCCTATGGCTACACCTTC.

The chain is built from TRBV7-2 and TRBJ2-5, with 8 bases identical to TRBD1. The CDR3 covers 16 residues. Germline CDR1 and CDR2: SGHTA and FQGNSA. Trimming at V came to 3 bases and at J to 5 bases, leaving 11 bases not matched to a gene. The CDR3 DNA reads TGTGCCAGCAGCTTCGCCTGGACAGGGACGGGGGAGACCCAGTACTTC. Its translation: CASSFAWTGTGETQYF.